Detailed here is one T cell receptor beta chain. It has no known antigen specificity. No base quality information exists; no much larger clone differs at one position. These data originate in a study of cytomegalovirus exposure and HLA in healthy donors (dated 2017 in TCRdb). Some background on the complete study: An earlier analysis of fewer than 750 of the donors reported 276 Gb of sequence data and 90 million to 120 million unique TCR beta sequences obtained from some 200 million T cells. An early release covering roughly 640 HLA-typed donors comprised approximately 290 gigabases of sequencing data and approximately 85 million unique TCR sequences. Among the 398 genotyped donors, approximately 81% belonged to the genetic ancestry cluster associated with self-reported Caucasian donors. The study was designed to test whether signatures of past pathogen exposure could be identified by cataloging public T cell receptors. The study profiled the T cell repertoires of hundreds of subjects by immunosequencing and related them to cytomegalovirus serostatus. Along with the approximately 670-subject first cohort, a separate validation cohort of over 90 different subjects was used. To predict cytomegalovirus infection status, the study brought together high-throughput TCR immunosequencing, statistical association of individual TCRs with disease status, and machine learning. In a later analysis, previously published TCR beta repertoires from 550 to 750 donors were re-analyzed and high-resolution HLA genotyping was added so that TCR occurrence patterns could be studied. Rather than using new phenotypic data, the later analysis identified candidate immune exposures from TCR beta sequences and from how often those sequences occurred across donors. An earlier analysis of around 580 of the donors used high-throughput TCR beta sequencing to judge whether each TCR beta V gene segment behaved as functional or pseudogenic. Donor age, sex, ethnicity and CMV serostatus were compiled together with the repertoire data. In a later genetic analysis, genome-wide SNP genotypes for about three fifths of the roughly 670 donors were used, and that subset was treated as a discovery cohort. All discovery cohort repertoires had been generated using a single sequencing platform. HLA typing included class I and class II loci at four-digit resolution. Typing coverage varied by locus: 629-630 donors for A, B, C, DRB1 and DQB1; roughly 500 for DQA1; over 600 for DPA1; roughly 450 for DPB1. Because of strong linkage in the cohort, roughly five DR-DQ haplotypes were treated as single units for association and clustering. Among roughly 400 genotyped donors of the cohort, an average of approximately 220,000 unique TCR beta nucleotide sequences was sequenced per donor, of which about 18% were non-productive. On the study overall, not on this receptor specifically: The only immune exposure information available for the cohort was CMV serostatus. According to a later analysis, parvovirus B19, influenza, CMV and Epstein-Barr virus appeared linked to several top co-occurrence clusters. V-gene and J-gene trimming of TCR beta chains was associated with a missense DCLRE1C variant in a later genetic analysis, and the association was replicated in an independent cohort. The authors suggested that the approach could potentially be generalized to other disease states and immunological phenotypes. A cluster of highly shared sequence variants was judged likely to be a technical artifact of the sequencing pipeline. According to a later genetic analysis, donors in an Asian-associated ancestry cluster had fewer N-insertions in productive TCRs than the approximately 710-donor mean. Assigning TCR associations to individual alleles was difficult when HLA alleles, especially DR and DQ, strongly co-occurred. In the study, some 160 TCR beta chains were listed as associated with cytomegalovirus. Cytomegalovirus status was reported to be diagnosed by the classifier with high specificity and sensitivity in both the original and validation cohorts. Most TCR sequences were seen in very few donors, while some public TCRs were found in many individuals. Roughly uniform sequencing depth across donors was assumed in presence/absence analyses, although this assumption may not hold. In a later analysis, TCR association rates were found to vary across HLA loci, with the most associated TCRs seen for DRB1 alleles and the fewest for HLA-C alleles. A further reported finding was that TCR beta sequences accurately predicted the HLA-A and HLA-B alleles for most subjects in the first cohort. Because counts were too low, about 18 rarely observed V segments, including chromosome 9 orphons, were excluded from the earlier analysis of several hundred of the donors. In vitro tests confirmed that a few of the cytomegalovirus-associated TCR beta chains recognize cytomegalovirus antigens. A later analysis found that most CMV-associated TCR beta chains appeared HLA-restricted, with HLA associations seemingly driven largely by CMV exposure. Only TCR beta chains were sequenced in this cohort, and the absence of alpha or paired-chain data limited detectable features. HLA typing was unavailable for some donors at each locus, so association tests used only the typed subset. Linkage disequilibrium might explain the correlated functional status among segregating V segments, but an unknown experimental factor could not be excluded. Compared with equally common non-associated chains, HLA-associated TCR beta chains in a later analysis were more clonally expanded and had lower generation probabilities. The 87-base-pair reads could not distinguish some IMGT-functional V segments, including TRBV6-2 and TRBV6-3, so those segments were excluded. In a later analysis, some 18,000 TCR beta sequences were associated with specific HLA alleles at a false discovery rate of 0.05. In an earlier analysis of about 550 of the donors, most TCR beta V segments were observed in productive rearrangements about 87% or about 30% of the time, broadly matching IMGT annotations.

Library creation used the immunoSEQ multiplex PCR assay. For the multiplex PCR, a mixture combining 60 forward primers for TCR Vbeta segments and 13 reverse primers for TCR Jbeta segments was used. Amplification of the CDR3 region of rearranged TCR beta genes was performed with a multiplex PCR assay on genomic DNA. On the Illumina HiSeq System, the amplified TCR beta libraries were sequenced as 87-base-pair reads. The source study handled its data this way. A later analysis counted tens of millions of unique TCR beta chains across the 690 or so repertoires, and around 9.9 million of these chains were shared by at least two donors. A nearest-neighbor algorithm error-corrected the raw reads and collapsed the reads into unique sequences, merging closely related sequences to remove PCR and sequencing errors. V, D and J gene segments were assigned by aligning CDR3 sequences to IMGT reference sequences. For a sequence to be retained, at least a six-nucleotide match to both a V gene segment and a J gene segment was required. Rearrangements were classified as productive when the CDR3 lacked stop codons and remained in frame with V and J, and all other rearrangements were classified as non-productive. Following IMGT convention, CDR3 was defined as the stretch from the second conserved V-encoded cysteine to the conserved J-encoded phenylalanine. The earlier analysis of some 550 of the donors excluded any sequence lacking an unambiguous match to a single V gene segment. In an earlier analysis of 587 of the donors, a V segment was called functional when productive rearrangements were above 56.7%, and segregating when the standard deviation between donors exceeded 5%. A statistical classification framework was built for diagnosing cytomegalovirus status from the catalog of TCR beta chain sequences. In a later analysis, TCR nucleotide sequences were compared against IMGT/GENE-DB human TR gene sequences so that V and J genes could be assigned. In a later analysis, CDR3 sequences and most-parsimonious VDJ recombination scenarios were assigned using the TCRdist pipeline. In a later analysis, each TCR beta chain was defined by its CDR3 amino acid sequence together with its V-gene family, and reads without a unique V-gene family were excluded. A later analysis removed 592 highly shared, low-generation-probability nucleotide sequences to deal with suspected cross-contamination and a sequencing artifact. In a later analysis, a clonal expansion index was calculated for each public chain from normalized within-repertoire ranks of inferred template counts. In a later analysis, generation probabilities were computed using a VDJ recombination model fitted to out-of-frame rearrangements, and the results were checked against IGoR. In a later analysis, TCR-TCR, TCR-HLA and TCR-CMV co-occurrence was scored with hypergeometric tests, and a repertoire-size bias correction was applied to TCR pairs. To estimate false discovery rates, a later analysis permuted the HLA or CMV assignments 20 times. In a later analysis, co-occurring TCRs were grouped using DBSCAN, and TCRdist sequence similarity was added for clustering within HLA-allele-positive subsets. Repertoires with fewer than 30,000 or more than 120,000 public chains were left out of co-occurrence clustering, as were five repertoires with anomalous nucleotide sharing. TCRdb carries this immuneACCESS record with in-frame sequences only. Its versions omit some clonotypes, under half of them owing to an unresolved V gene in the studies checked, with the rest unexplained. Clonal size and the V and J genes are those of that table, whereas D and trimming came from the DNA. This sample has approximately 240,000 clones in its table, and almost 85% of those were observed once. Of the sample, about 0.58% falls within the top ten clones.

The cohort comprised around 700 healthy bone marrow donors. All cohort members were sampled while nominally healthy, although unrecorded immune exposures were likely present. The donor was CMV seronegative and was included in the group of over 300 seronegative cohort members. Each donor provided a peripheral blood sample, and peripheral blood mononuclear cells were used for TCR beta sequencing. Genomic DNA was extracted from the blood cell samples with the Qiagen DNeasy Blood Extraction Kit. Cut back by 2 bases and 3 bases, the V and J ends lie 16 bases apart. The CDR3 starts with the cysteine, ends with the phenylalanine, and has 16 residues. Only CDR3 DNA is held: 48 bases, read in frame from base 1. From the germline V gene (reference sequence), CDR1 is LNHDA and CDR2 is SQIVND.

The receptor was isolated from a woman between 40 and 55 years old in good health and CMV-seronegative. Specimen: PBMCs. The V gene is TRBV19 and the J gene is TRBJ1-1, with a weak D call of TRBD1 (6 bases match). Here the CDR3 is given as CASSISKLQGDTEAFF. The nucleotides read TGTGCCAGTAGTATATCTAAATTACAGGGAGACACTGAAGCTTTCTTT.